This TCR beta chain was retrieved from a study of CD8 T cells in Susac syndrome. Sequencing of TCR beta covered CD8+ and CD4+ T cells obtained from blood. FACS enriched CD8+ TEMRA cells, while bulk CD8+ and CD4+ were negatively isolated. When the RNA was reverse transcribed, random hexamers were used with an input of about 0.5 to 1 ug. TCRdb recomputed calls from the immunoSEQ multiplex PCR reads with MiXCR, one row per CDR3 protein. Here the sample spans some 250,000 distinct CDR3 sequences, around 96% being singletons. What was sequenced was CD4+ T cells from PBMCs. The TCR comes from a human donor with Susac syndrome.

The CDR3 here is CSVVLQGKGEKLFF. CDR3 sequence (DNA): TGCAGCGTTGTCCTACAGGGGAAGGGGGAAAAACTGTTTTTT. The chain links TRBV29-1 to TRBJ1-4; 7 positions agree with TRBD1. V lost 4 bases, J lost 8 bases, and 10 bases stayed unmatched. This CDR3 has 14 residues. CDR1 and CDR2 from the germline V gene are SQVTM and ANQGSEA.